These T cell receptor beta chains were read from a single sample in a study of monozygotic twins with cystic fibrosis. Generated by immunoSEQ multiplex PCR, the TCRdb table keeps only in-frame clones and is missing some. The sample shows some 10,000 clones, roughly 85% of them seen only once. Source material: blood. Source of these receptors: a man younger than 35 with cystic fibrosis. The CDR3 runs from the conserved cysteine through the conserved F or W. The order of the fields is J gene, clone size, V gene, CDR3 protein. The size entry is marked missing in some rows and otherwise reads once, few, many or a size class.

TRBJ1-1 | - | TRBV11-2 | CASSTRGGRGTEAFF
TRBJ2-7 | once | TRBV28 | CASSYGSFPQFPLPGWTADYEQYF
TRBJ2-7 | - | TRBV28 | CASSFGRDRGKQYF
TRBJ1-4 | - | TRBV18 | CASSATGEKLFF
TRBJ2-1 | - | TRBV4-3 | CASSQDLGARSANEQFF
TRBJ1-3 | - | TRBV6-1 | CASSGRDISGNTIYF
TRBJ2-5 | - | TRBV7-9 | CASSFPDRKETQYF
TRBJ1-3 | - | TRBV11-2 | CASSPYPSGNTIYF
TRBJ1-5 | - | TRBV5-1 | CASSYDSYNQPQHF
TRBJ1-4 | - | TRBV28 | CASADRRGEKLFF
TRBJ1-2 | - | TRBV5-1 | CASSNEGRLGYTF
TRBJ2-2 | - | TRBV6-5 | CATTQGAPTGELFF
TRBJ1-1 | - | TRBV10-2 | CASRDYRGMNTEAFF
TRBJ2-2 | - | TRBV7-9 | CATNTGELFF
TRBJ1-1 | - | TRBV28 | CASSLGQNTEAFF
TRBJ2-6 | - | TRBV19 | CAFLKPGGGANVLTF
TRBJ1-2 | - | TRBV19 | CASSVNYGYTF
TRBJ1-4 | - | TRBV7-2 | CASSLVARGDEKLFF
TRBJ2-2 | - | TRBV7-2 | CASSLARTGELFF
TRBJ2-3 | once | TRBV14 | CASSQEGEGRGFLAAADTQYF
TRBJ2-1 | once | TRBV7-6 | CASSLSPGTGNEQFF
TRBJ2-5 | - | TRBV29-1 | CSVDTGTGVRETQYF
TRBJ1-5 | - | TRBV28 | CASSLGTPGRQPQHF
TRBJ2-1 | - | TRBV27 | CASSLKLHNEQFF
TRBJ2-5 | - | TRBV19 | CASSSSGRGEETQYF
TRBJ2-5 | once | TRBV7-9 | CASSLLAGGEETQYF
TRBJ1-5 | - | TRBV11-2 | CASSSGTASNQPQHF
TRBJ2-3 | once | TRBV5-6 | CASSILGSTDTQYF
TRBJ1-1 | - | TRBV5-6 | CASSLGRRNTEAFF
TRBJ2-5 | - | TRBV5-6 | CASSLGVQETQYF
TRBJ2-6 | - | TRBV7-8 | CASTKNDRGFGANVLTF
TRBJ1-2 | once | TRBV10-2 | CASSERGFYGYTF
TRBJ2-1 | - | TRBV7-3 | CASSRSGGAYNEQFF
TRBJ1-3 | once | TRBV6-1 | CASSRGQDSGNTIYF
TRBJ2-7 | once | TRBV27 | CASSLGDRGLSYEQYF
TRBJ2-1 | - | TRBV5-1 | CASSPGLTNSYNEQFF
TRBJ2-5 | - | TRBV5-4 | CASSPHAETQYF
TRBJ1-4 | - | TRBV7-2 | CASSLTGGREKLFF
- | - | TRBV20-1 | CCSHYEQYF
TRBJ1-4 | - | TRBV9 | CASSPSGQVGLNEKLFF
TRBJ1-2 | - | TRBV27 | CASSLTGENYGYTF
TRBJ1-6 | - | TRBV4-3 | CASSQGRTGNSPLHF
TRBJ2-1 | - | TRBV4-3 | CASGHPAGRGGLNEQFF
TRBJ1-1 | - | TRBV6-5 | CASRRRAAGPEAFF
TRBJ1-3 | - | TRBV2 | CASSTGTRSAGNTIYF
TRBJ2-3 | - | TRBV7-8 | CASSRDTSTDTQYF
TRBJ2-6 | - | TRBV5-1 | CASSLGGFLSSGANVLTF
TRBJ2-7 | - | TRBV27 | CASSLSGTSGIYEQYF
TRBJ2-3 | - | TRBV6-1 | CASSSGTGGGDTQYF
TRBJ1-2 | - | TRBV5-1 | CASSLGQNYGYTF
TRBJ2-1 | - | TRBV6-6 | CASSYFSGDNEQFF
TRBJ2-7 | once | TRBV7-9 | CASSSQGTLYEQYF
TRBJ1-5 | once | TRBV18 | CASSPLSGGNQPQHF
TRBJ1-2 | - | TRBV30 | CAWSRGANYGYTF